The 29 T cell receptor beta chains below were found in one sample sequenced in a study of T cell changes during pregnancy in multiple sclerosis. Here immunoSEQ multiplex PCR was the method, and the copy in TCRdb shows in-frame clones only, minus some. The sample records almost 35,000 clones, 90% being singletons. The material was CD8+ T cells from peripheral blood mononuclear cells, obtained in the first trimester of pregnancy. Receptors originate from a female donor with multiple sclerosis, enrolled in a pregnancy study.

This chain connects TRBV28 to TRBJ2-3, with TRBD1 identical over 7 bases. J gave up 1 base and V 3 bases, and 4 bases lay outside the gene matches. Germline CDR1 MDHEN, CDR2 SYDVKM. There are 15 residues in the CDR3. The CDR3 spells CASSFATGGTDTQYF. For the CDR3, the DNA is TGTGCCAGCAGTTTTGCCACAGGGGGCACAGATACGCAGTATTTT.

This clone has only one observation. V gene TRBV6-6 combines with J gene TRBJ1-3; a possible D gene is TRBD1 (6 bases). The CDR3 runs to 16 residues. V shed 0 bases and J shed 3 bases, with 12 bases lying between them. Germline CDR1 reads MNHNY; CDR2 reads SVGAGI (reference sequence). In nucleotides, the CDR3 is TGTGCCAGCAGTTACTCGGTCGGGGGGCGTGGAAACACCATATATTTT. Protein: CASSYSVGGRGNTIYF.

This chain connects TRBV25-1 to TRBJ2-2, with D maybe TRBD2 (5 bases). Deletions cut 2 bases from V and 2 bases from J, with 12 bases between. Germline loops: CDR1 MGHDK, CDR2 SYGVNS. The CDR3 runs 16 residues. Here the CDR3 DNA reads TGTGCCAGCAGTGAACGGGCGTGGACTAACACCGGGGAGCTGTTTTTT. Residues: CASSERAWTNTGELFF.

The chain employs TRBV5-1 and TRBJ2-7; no clear D gene. V was trimmed by 4 bases and J by 3 bases, leaving 11 bases between them. Germline loops: CDR1 SGHRS, CDR2 YFSETQ. This CDR3 is 13 amino acids long. CDR3: CASSLSGFYEQYF. Written as DNA, the CDR3 is TGCGCCAGCAGCCTCAGTGGCTTCTACGAGCAGTACTTC.

The J gene is TRBJ2-1, the V gene TRBV19; D possibly corresponds to TRBD2 (10 bases). Looked up from germline, CDR1 is LNHDA and CDR2 is SQIVND (reference sequence). The germline V and J ends were trimmed by 6 bases and 8 bases, with 23 bases remaining between them. The CDR3 runs 16 residues. CDR3 nucleotide sequence: TGTGCCAGTAGCCTCAGCGGGAGGGACAGGGTGGATGAGCAGTTCTTC. Translating it yields CASSLSGRDRVDEQFF.

This rearrangement joins TRBV6-4 to TRBJ1-4; 8 bases fit TRBD1. The germline CDR1 and CDR2 sequences are MRHNA and SNTAGT. J lost 4 bases, V lost 5 bases, and 6 bases had no gene match. The CDR3 consists of 15 residues. This chain's CDR3 is CASSFGTGDNEKLFF. In nucleotides, the CDR3 is TGTGCCAGCAGTTTTGGGACAGGAGATAATGAAAAACTGTTTTTT.

The chain recombines TRBV29-1 with TRBJ2-2; 7 positions agree with TRBD1. The CDR3 is 16 amino acids. Looked up from germline, CDR1 is SQVTM and CDR2 is ANQGSEA. Losses at the gene ends were 0 bases for V and 2 bases for J; bases not matched to a gene: 6. The CDR3 reads CSVEDSGTANTGELFF. The CDR3 DNA follows: TGCAGCGTTGAAGATTCAGGGACAGCCAACACCGGGGAGCTGTTTTTT.

This chain uses TRBV15 with TRBJ1-5; perhaps TRBD1 as D (6 bases). V gave up 5 bases and J gave up 6 bases, with 14 bases separating them. CDR1 is LNHNV, CDR2 YYDKDF, per germline (reference sequence). The CDR3 extends over 14 amino acids. The CDR3 protein is CATSSPDRGQPQHF. Written as DNA, the CDR3 is TGTGCCACCAGCTCCCCGGACAGAGGTCAGCCCCAGCATTTT.

The chain recombines TRBV7-2 with TRBJ2-1; D remains ambiguous. The CDR3 runs to 14 residues. The V and J ends lost 4 bases and 0 bases respectively, with 7 bases between them. The germline V gene has CDR1 SGHTA and CDR2 FQGNSA. The CDR3, as DNA: TGTGCCAGCAGCTCGCGTAGCTCCTACAATGAGCAGTTCTTC. Its translation is CASSSRSSYNEQFF.

The chain combines TRBV19 with TRBJ2-7; D not resolved. CDR3 length: 13 amino acids. Germline lookup yields CDR1 LNHDA and CDR2 SQIVND (reference sequence). Deletions cut 3 bases from V and 6 bases from J, with 12 bases between. The CDR3 nucleotides read TGTGCCAGTAGTATTGATGGTGCCAGCGAGCAGTACTTC. It yields the protein CASSIDGASEQYF.

The rearrangement uses TRBV15 and TRBJ2-3, with a tentative D call TRBD2 (6 bases). The CDR3 covers 14 residues. Trimming left V 0 bases short and J 10 bases short, with 14 bases between. CDR1 is LNHNV, CDR2 YYDKDF, per germline (reference sequence). The chain's CDR3 is CATSREGEVEAQYF. The CDR3 region has the DNA TGTGCCACCAGCAGAGAGGGGGAGGTGGAGGCGCAGTATTTT.

The chain carries TRBV28 and TRBJ1-2; tentatively, D is TRBD1 (5 bases). Germline CDR1 and CDR2: MDHEN and SYDVKM. V dropped 6 bases and J dropped 1 base, with 9 bases sitting between them. This CDR3 contains 13 residues. Here the CDR3 DNA reads TGTGCCAGCAGCGGGGGTCTTAACTATGGCTACACCTTC. Residues: CASSGGLNYGYTF.

The chain employs TRBV5-4 and TRBJ2-7; 7 bases map to TRBD1. CDR1 is SGHNT and CDR2 is YYREEE in the germline V gene (reference sequence). After removal of 2 bases from V and 1 base from J, the junction contained 6 bases not matched to a gene. This CDR3 is built from 15 residues. The CDR3, as DNA: TGTGCCAGCAGCTTAGGGGACAGTAAGTCCTACGAGCAGTACTTC. It translates to CASSLGDSKSYEQYF.

This chain uses TRBV15 with TRBJ2-1; 11 bases are a match to TRBD2. Germline CDR1 is LNHNV and CDR2 is YYDKDF (reference sequence). The CDR3 consists of 15 residues. V was clipped by 5 bases and J by 3 bases; unmatched bases: 3. CDR3 nucleotide sequence: TGTGCCACCAGCCTCACTAGCGGGAGCTACAATGAGCAGTTCTTC. Translating it yields CATSLTSGSYNEQFF.

This sequence joins TRBV27 and TRBJ2-7; 10 bases fit TRBD1. This CDR3 is 14 amino acids long. J gave up 5 bases and V 6 bases, and 7 bases lay outside the gene matches. The germline gives CDR1 MNHEY, CDR2 SMNVEV (reference sequence). The CDR3: CASRMGDRGNEQYF. The CDR3, as DNA: TGTGCCAGCAGAATGGGGGACAGGGGTAACGAGCAGTACTTC.

CDR3 DNA: TGTGCCATCAGTGGCGACGGGACGGGAGGGCCCGTAGGTGCCTACAATGAGCAGTTCTTC. This encodes CAISGDGTGGPVGAYNEQFF. This sequence joins TRBV10-3 and TRBJ2-1; 8 bases fit TRBD2. The V gene end was trimmed by 4 bases and the J gene end by 2 bases; junction bases not matched to a gene: 19. From germline, CDR1 is ENHRY and CDR2 SYGVKD. The length of the CDR3 is 20 residues.

CDR3 coding DNA: TGTGCCTTCCTACCCACCCTCCGGGGATACACCGGGGAGCTGTTTTTT. Its protein is CAFLPTLRGYTGELFF. V and J are TRBV5-8 and TRBJ2-2; TRBD2 might be the D (5 bases). V was clipped by 10 bases and J by 3 bases, with 22 bases between them. Germline CDR1 reads SGHTS; CDR2 reads YDEGEE. The CDR3 is 16 residues long. Filled out from reference TRBV5-8 and TRBJ2-2, the complete variable domain reads EAGVTQSPTHLIKTRGQQATLRCSPISGHTSVYWYQQALGLGLQFLLWYDEGEERNRGNFPPRFSGRQFPNYSSELNVNALELEDSALYLCAFLPTLRGYTGELFFGEGSRLTVL.

The chain's CDR3 is CASSLEGLGTSLFSSYEQYF. The CDR3, as DNA: TGTGCCAGCAGCTTAGAGGGGTTGGGGACTAGCCTCTTTAGTAGCTACGAGCAGTACTTC. This rearrangement joins TRBV11-2 to TRBJ2-7; 9 positions agree with TRBD2. With V trimmed by 0 bases and J by 3 bases, 18 bases remained unmatched. CDR3 length: 20 residues. The germline V gene has CDR1 SGHAT and CDR2 FQNNGV.

J is TRBJ2-7 and V is TRBV27; D possibly corresponds to TRBD1 (6 bases). The CDR3 covers 14 residues. V was pared by 5 bases and J by 0 bases, with 11 bases between. The germline V gene has CDR1 MNHEY and CDR2 SMNVEV (reference sequence). The CDR3 bases are TGTGCCAGCAGTGAGGCAGGGGACTCCTACGAGCAGTACTTC. Its translation is CASSEAGDSYEQYF.

V usage is TRBV27 and J usage is TRBJ1-2, with 9 bases that match TRBD1. The CDR3 runs to 15 residues. The germline V gene encodes CDR1 MNHEY and CDR2 SMNVEV (reference sequence). V lost 3 bases to trimming and J lost 0 bases; unmatched junction nucleotides: 2. CDR3 bases: TGTGCCAGCAGTTTTGGGACAGGGTCTAACTATGGCTACACCTTC. Its protein product is CASSFGTGSNYGYTF.

The rearrangement links TRBV18 to TRBJ2-5; 7 bases match TRBD1. The CDR3 sequence is 16 residues long. The ends lost 3 bases at V and 3 bases at J; junction bases unmatched: 10. CDR1 KGHSH and CDR2 LQKENI come from the germline V gene. The CDR3 region is CASSPSATGEKETQYF. CDR3 coding DNA: TGTGCCAGCTCACCTTCAGCCACAGGGGAGAAAGAGACCCAGTACTTC.

The chain recombines TRBV7-9 with TRBJ2-1; a possible D gene is TRBD1 (5 bases). The length of the CDR3 is 15 residues. The germline V gene has CDR1 SEHNR and CDR2 FQNEAQ (reference sequence). V lost 4 bases, J lost 6 bases, and 16 bases lay in between. The CDR3 DNA follows: TGTGCCAGCAGCTCCCCCGGCGACAGAACCAATGAGCAGTTCTTC. Protein product: CASSSPGDRTNEQFF.

CDR3 protein: CSVGQGNEQYF. Written as DNA, the CDR3 is TGCAGCGTTGGACAGGGGAACGAGCAGTACTTC. V gene TRBV29-1 combines with J gene TRBJ2-7, with 8 bases identical to TRBD1. Germline V gene data show CDR1 as SQVTM and CDR2 as ANQGSEA. The J segment lost 5 bases and the V segment lost 4 bases, leaving 1 base of the junction unmatched. The CDR3 runs 11 residues.

The rearrangement links TRBV5-1 to TRBJ1-2; 7 bases match TRBD1. The CDR3 consists of 15 residues. Trimming at V came to 5 bases and at J to 0 bases, leaving 7 bases not matched to a gene. Germline V gives CDR1 SGHRS, CDR2 YFSETQ. The CDR3, as DNA: TGCGCCAGCAGTGGAACAGGGGCCTCTAACTATGGCTACACCTTC. This sequence encodes CASSGTGASNYGYTF.

CDR3 DNA sequence: TGTGCCAGCAGTTTAAGTGGGCGGGTTGAGCAGTTCTTC. As protein: CASSLSGRVEQFF. This chain connects TRBV27 to TRBJ2-1; TRBD2 might be the D (5 bases). CDR1 and CDR2 (germline): MNHEY, SMNVEV (reference sequence). The V gene lost 2 bases and the J gene lost 9 bases, with 11 bases spanning the gap. The CDR3 is 13 amino acids.

The V call is TRBV28, the J call TRBJ2-5; 7 bases agree with TRBD2. The CDR3 has 13 residues. CDR1 is MDHEN, CDR2 SYDVKM, per germline. Trimming took 6 bases from V and 5 from J; bases not matched to a gene: 6. CDR3 loop: CASSPRGNETQYF. CDR3 in DNA: TGTGCCAGCAGCCCGCGGGGGAACGAGACCCAGTACTTC.

In DNA form, the CDR3 reads TGCGCCAGCAGCCAAGAGGAGGGGAGCTCCTACAATGAGCAGTTCTTC. Protein product: CASSQEEGSSYNEQFF. The chain combines TRBV4-3 with TRBJ2-1; D perhaps matches TRBD2 (6 bases). The CDR3 extends over 16 amino acids. Trimming stripped 0 bases from V and 0 bases from J, with 9 bases between. Germline V gene lookup returns CDR1 LGHNA and CDR2 YSLEER.

This clone was seen a single time. The chain joins TRBV6-1 to TRBJ2-1; D is possibly TRBD2 (5 bases). V was pared by 5 bases and J by 2 bases, with 13 bases between. There are 15 residues in the CDR3. Germline V gene lookup returns CDR1 MNHNS and CDR2 SASEGT. The CDR3 sequence: CASSILGSTYNEQFF. For the CDR3, the DNA is TGTGCCAGCAGTATTCTGGGGAGCACCTACAATGAGCAGTTCTTC.

This clone was seen only a few times. V is TRBV6-5 and J is TRBJ2-1; tentative D call: TRBD1 (5 bases). Trimming cost V 4 bases and J 4 bases, with 14 bases left between them. The CDR3 consists of 15 residues. Germline V CDR1 and CDR2: MNHEY, SVGAGI. CDR3 amino acids: CASSSSYQGYNEQFF. The DNA for the CDR3 is TGTGCCAGCAGTTCCTCATATCAGGGTTACAATGAGCAGTTCTTC.